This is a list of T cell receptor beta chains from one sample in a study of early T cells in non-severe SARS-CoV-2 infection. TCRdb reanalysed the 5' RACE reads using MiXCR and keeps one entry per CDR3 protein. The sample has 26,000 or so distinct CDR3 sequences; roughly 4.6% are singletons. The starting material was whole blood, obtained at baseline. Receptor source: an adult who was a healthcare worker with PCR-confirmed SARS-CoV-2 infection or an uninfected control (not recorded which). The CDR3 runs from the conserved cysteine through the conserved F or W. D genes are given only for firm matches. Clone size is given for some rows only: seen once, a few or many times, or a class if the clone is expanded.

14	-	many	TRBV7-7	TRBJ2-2	TGTGCTAGCAGCTTAGGTCAGAACACCGGGGAGCTGTTTTTT	CASSLGQNTGELFF
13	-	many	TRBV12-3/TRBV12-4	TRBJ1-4	TGTGCCAGCAGTTCCGGAGAGGCTGAAAAACTGTTTTTT	CASSSGEAEKLFF
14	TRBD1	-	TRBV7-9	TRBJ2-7	TGTGCCAGCAGCTGGCCGGGACAGTCCTACGAGCAGTACTTC	CASSWPGQSYEQYF
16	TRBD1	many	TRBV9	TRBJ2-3	TGTGCCAGCAGCGTAGTGGGGACAGGGATTCAGGCTACGCAGTATTTT	CASSVVGTGIQATQYF
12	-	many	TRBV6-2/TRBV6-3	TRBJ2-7	TGTGCCAGCAGGACAGGGACTGGGGAGCAGTACTTC	CASRTGTGEQYF
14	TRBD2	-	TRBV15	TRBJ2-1	TGTGCCACCAGCAGAGAGGCGGGGGAGAATGAGCAGTTCTTC	CATSREAGENEQFF
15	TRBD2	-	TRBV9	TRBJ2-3	TGTGCCAGCAGCGAGAAACTAGCGGCGAGCGATACGCAGTATTTT	CASSEKLAASDTQYF
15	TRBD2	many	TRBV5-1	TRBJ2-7	TGCGCCAGCAGCCCGACTAGCGGGAGAGTGGACGAGCAGTACTTC	CASSPTSGRVDEQYF
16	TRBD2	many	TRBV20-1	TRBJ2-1	TGCAGTGCTAGAGATAGGCTAGCGGGAATTAACAATGAGCAGTTCTTC	CSARDRLAGINNEQFF
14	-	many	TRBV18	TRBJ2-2	TGTGCCAGCTCCCCAGACCTGAACACCGGGGAGCTGTTTTTT	CASSPDLNTGELFF
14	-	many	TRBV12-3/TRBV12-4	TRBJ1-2	TGTGCCAGCAGTTTGATCCGACAACGCTATGGCTACACCTTC	CASSLIRQRYGYTF
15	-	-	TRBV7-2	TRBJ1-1	TGTGCCAGCAGCCTCTTCGGGGGCGAATGGACTGAAGCTTTCTTT	CASSLFGGEWTEAFF
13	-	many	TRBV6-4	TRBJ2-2	TGTGCCAGCAGTGAAGGGGACACCGGGGAGCTGTTTTTT	CASSEGDTGELFF
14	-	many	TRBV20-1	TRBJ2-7	TGCAGTGCTAGAGATGAAGGGTTCCGATACGAGCAGTACTTC	CSARDEGFRYEQYF
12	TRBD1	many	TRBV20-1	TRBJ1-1	TGCAGTGCCACGGACAGGGCCACTGAAGCTTTCTTT	CSATDRATEAFF
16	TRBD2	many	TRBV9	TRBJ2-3	TGTGCCAGCAGCGGTACTAGCGGGGGGGACACAGATACGCAGTATTTT	CASSGTSGGDTDTQYF
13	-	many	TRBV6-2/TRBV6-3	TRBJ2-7	TGTGCCAGCAGTTTATTACAGCTGACGGAGCAGTACTTC	CASSLLQLTEQYF
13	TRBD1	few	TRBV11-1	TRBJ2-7	TGTGCCAGCAGCTCGGACAGGGGGCACGAGCAGTACTTC	CASSSDRGHEQYF
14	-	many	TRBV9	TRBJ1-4	TGTGCCAGCAGCGCGGGGAACAGGGATGAAAAACTGTTTTTT	CASSAGNRDEKLFF
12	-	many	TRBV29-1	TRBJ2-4	TGCAGCGTTGAAGGGAACAAAAACATTCAGTACTTC	CSVEGNKNIQYF
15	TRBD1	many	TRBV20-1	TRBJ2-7	TGCAGTGCTAGAGATCCTTTGACAGGGCACCTCGAGCAGTACTTC	CSARDPLTGHLEQYF
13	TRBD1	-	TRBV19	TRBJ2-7	TGTGCCAGCGGACAGGGGGCATCCTACGAGCAGTACTTC	CASGQGASYEQYF
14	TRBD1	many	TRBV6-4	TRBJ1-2	TGTGCCAGCAGACAGGGGCCCGATGGCTATGGCTACACCTTC	CASRQGPDGYGYTF
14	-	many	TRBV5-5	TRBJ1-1	TGTGCCAGCAGCCCCCCCGGGGATAACACTGAAGCTTTCTTT	CASSPPGDNTEAFF
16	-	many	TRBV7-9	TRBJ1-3	TGTGCCAGCAGCCTTACAGGGAAGTGGATCGGAAACACCATATATTTT	CASSLTGKWIGNTIYF
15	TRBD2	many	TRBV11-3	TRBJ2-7	TGTGCCAGCAGCCGGACTAGCGGGGGCTCCTACGAGCAGTACTTC	CASSRTSGGSYEQYF
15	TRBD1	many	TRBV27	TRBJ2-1	TGTGCCAGCAGTTTATCGTCACAGGGGGCGGGTGAGCAGTTCTTC	CASSLSSQGAGEQFF
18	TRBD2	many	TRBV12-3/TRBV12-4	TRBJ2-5	TGTGCCAGCAGTCCCCCCCTCTTACTAGCGGGAGGCGAAGAGACCCAGTACTTC	CASSPPLLLAGGEETQYF
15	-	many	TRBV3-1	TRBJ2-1	TGTGCCAGCAGCCAAGACATTGTATCCTACAATGAGCAGTTCTTC	CASSQDIVSYNEQFF
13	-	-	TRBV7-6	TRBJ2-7	TGTGCCAGCAGCTTAGGTCCAGGGGCCGAGCAGTACTTC	CASSLGPGAEQYF
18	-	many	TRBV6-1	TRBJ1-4	TGTGCCAGCAGTAAAGAGGACAGTTTTCGGGCAACTAATGAAAAACTGTTTTTT	CASSKEDSFRATNEKLFF
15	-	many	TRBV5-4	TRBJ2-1	TGTGCCAGCAGCTTGCCTCCCCCCCTTGACAATGAGCAGTTCTTC	CASSLPPPLDNEQFF
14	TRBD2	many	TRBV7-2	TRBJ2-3	TGTGCCAGCAGCTCTGAGCGGGGGGTCCGATCGCAGTATTTT	CASSSERGVRSQYF
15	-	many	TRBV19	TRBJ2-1	TGTGCCAGTAGTATTGACGGGAGAATCTACAATGAGCAGTTCTTC	CASSIDGRIYNEQFF
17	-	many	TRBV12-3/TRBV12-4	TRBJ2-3	TGTGCCAGCAGTTTAGCCCCAGGCGCAATGGGCACAGATACGCAGTATTTT	CASSLAPGAMGTDTQYF
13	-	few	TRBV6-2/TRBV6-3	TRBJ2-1	TGTGCCAGCAGTTATTGGTCCTACAATGAGCAGTTCTTC	CASSYWSYNEQFF
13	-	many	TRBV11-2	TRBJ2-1	TGTGCCAGCAGCTCCCATTTAGGGGATGAGCAGTTCTTC	CASSSHLGDEQFF
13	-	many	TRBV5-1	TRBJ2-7	TGCGCCAGCAGCTTGGGAGACAGTCCCGAGCAGTACTTC	CASSLGDSPEQYF
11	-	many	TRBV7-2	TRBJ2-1	TGTGCCAGCAGAGGTTACAATGAGCAGTTCTTC	CASRGYNEQFF
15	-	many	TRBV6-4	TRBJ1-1	TGTGCCAGCAGCGGGCAGGGATCTACTAACACTGAAGCTTTCTTT	CASSGQGSTNTEAFF
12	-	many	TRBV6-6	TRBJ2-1	TGTGCCAGCAGTTACCGGGGGAATGAGCAGTTCTTC	CASSYRGNEQFF
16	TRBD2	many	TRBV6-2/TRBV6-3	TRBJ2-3	TGTGCCAGCTTAGGGACTAGCGGACTTAGCACAGATACGCAGTATTTT	CASLGTSGLSTDTQYF
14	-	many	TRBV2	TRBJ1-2	TGTGCCAGCAGTGAGGCCTGGAGGAACTATGGCTACACCTTC	CASSEAWRNYGYTF
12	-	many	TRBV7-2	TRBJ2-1	TGTGCCAGCAGCTTAAATGAGGGAGAGCAGTTCTTC	CASSLNEGEQFF
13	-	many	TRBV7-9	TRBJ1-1	TGTGCCAGCGCCGATACAGGGAACACTGAAGCTTTCTTT	CASADTGNTEAFF
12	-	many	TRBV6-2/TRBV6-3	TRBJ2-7	TGTGCCAGCAGTCCGTATTCCTACGAGCAGTACTTC	CASSPYSYEQYF
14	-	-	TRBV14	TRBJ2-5	TGTGCCAGCAGCCAAGATTTGGTGCAAGAGACCCAGTACTTC	CASSQDLVQETQYF
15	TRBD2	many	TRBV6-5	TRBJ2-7	TGTGCCAGCAGCGAAACTAGCGGGGGAGCCTACGAGCAGTACTTC	CASSETSGGAYEQYF